This TCR beta chain was recovered during a study of cytomegalovirus exposure and HLA in healthy donors. Study outcomes and limitations: Only CMV serostatus was available as immune exposure information. Altogether, 150 to 200 TCR beta chains were recorded as cytomegalovirus-associated. Within a later analysis, the majority of CMV-associated TCR beta chains appeared HLA-restricted. Rarity held for most TCR sequences, but there were some public TCRs that occurred in many donors.

Points on this clone: No antigen is known for it.

Amplification used 60 Vbeta primers and 13 Jbeta primers. Libraries were prepared by immunoSEQ multiplex PCR; TCRdb keeps only in-frame clonotypes and omits some of them. The sample shows 150,000 or so clones, approximately 79% of them seen only once. The specimen was PBMCs. The TCR comes from a man between 40 and 49 years old in good health and CMV-seropositive.

The CDR3: CASKRGGSKNIQYF. The CDR3 region has the DNA TGTGCCAGCAAGCGGGGAGGGAGCAAAAACATTCAGTACTTC. This chain uses TRBV27 with TRBJ2-4; 7 nucleotides agree with TRBD2. This CDR3 comprises 14 residues. V trimming: 7 bases; J trimming: 3 bases; junction bases outside the gene matches: 6. CDR1 MNHEY and CDR2 SMNVEV come from the germline V gene (reference sequence).